The source of this TCR beta chain is a study of T cell changes during pregnancy in multiple sclerosis. The table came from immunoSEQ multiplex PCR; TCRdb's copy has only in-frame clones and leaves some out. This repertoire shows just under 50,000 clones, 90% to 95% found once; its top ten account for 9.5% to 13%. Trimming at V came to 0 bases and at J to 4 bases, leaving 4 bases not matched to a gene. CDR1 SGHRS and CDR2 YFSETQ come from the germline V gene. CDR3 size: 14 residues. The chain is built from TRBV5-1 and TRBJ2-7; 7 positions match TRBD2. This specimen consisted of CD8+ T cells from peripheral blood mononuclear cells, obtained after pregnancy. The receptor was derived from a female donor with multiple sclerosis, enrolled in a pregnancy study. In DNA form, the CDR3 reads TGCGCCAGCAGCTTGGCCGGGGGAGGGTACGAGCAGTACTTC. Amino acids: CASSLAGGGYEQYF.